These T cell receptor beta chains were read from a single sample in a study of regulatory T cells in long-lasting Graves disease. TCRdb independently ran MiXCR on the multiplex PCR reads; one entry per CDR3 protein. The data hold about 500,000 distinct CDR3 sequences, with around 16% observed a single time. These data are also associated with another study on T cells in Graves' hyperthyroidism and ophthalmopathy.

This sample comprised peripheral blood mononuclear cells (PBMCs), obtained at new diagnosis, from a patient treated with antithyroid drugs. Receptors were obtained from a middle-aged man with Graves disease. The CDR3 runs from the conserved cysteine through the conserved F or W. Fields, in order: J gene, V gene, clone size, CDR3 protein. Rows may omit the clone size; those that give it use once, few, many or a size class.

J: TRBJ2-3
V: TRBV20-1
size: NA
CDR3: CSALSPSGSGDTQYF

J: TRBJ2-2
V: TRBV12-3/TRBV12-4
size: few
CDR3: CASSFGLPGVGPGELFF

J: TRBJ2-7
V: TRBV28
size: many
CDR3: CASSHRGTYEQYF

J: TRBJ2-7
V: TRBV12-3/TRBV12-4
size: NA
CDR3: CASSFSGRGREQYF

J: TRBJ2-1
V: TRBV12-5
size: many
CDR3: CASGLVFGSDYNEQFF

J: TRBJ2-7
V: TRBV25-1
size: many
CDR3: CASRKQGALYEQYF

J: TRBJ2-1
V: TRBV5-1
size: NA
CDR3: CASSLGEVSYNEQFF

J: TRBJ2-1
V: TRBV28
size: many
CDR3: CASRGLAGAFSYNEQFF

J: TRBJ2-4
V: TRBV28
size: many
CDR3: CASPGVRSKNIQYF

J: TRBJ2-2
V: TRBV11-2
size: NA
CDR3: CASSPGLLSGELFF

J: TRBJ2-7
V: TRBV29-1
size: many
CDR3: CSVLGLAGSYEQYF

J: TRBJ1-4
V: TRBV7-2
size: NA
CDR3: CASRTDRVPNEKLFF

J: TRBJ1-2
V: TRBV28
size: NA
CDR3: CASSLGQGARGYTF

J: TRBJ2-4
V: TRBV6-2/TRBV6-3
size: NA
CDR3: CASGGKGRGIQYF

J: TRBJ2-1
V: TRBV24-1
size: many
CDR3: CATSDLGGESSYNEQFF

J: TRBJ2-5
V: TRBV25-1
size: few
CDR3: CASSEFPTQYF

J: TRBJ2-1
V: TRBV20-1
size: few
CDR3: CSASHGTGAYNEQFF

J: TRBJ2-5
V: TRBV3-1
size: NA
CDR3: CASSPSRQGLTQYF

J: TRBJ1-2
V: TRBV11-2
size: NA
CDR3: CASRFEGGRGYTF

J: TRBJ2-1
V: TRBV15
size: NA
CDR3: CATSRATGVSYNEQFF

J: TRBJ1-5
V: TRBV11-2
size: few
CDR3: CASSTSWSQPQHF

J: TRBJ2-1
V: TRBV5-1
size: many
CDR3: CASSPGLSRSSYNEQFF

J: TRBJ2-1
V: TRBV20-1
size: many
CDR3: CSASEWTPYNEQFF

J: TRBJ2-1
V: TRBV28
size: many
CDR3: CASGWTGAYNEQFF

J: TRBJ1-2
V: TRBV7-9
size: many
CDR3: CASSATGQANYGYTF

J: TRBJ2-1
V: TRBV27
size: NA
CDR3: CASSLSPRVYNEQFF

J: TRBJ2-3
V: TRBV28
size: few
CDR3: CASSLGGRRQFTDTQYF

J: TRBJ2-1
V: TRBV29-1
size: few
CDR3: CSVEGQGVWNEQFF

J: TRBJ1-4
V: TRBV7-2
size: many
CDR3: CASSFTYSNEKLFF

J: TRBJ2-3
V: TRBV4-1
size: NA
CDR3: CASSHSLGGDTQYF

J: TRBJ2-5
V: TRBV7-8
size: many
CDR3: CASSPSDRYQETQYF

J: TRBJ2-7
V: TRBV6-1
size: many
CDR3: CASSRTLSSYEQYF

J: TRBJ2-7
V: TRBV25-1
size: NA
CDR3: CASRQGTRGEQYF

J: TRBJ2-7
V: TRBV29-1
size: NA
CDR3: CSVDATGVWGEQYF

J: TRBJ2-1
V: TRBV29-1
size: NA
CDR3: CSGKVSYNEQFF

J: TRBJ1-1
V: TRBV28
size: NA
CDR3: CASSSEGAAFF

J: TRBJ2-4
V: TRBV11-1
size: few
CDR3: CASSSGQAIQYF

J: TRBJ2-7
V: TRBV6-5
size: many
CDR3: CASSSLLLAGLPHEQYF

J: TRBJ2-2
V: TRBV5-1
size: NA
CDR3: CASTPSMTPGGLTGELFF

J: TRBJ2-7
V: TRBV20-1
size: many
CDR3: CSVPSERVSYEQYF

J: TRBJ2-3
V: TRBV11-3
size: few
CDR3: CASSLDRGTQYF

J: TRBJ2-1
V: TRBV14
size: NA
CDR3: CASSPQGQFYNEQFF

J: TRBJ1-5
V: TRBV20-1
size: NA
CDR3: CSARDRTGNQPQHF

J: TRBJ2-2
V: TRBV14
size: few
CDR3: CASSPAPIGELFF

J: TRBJ2-5
V: TRBV19
size: NA
CDR3: CASRTSAAESRETQYF

J: TRBJ1-2
V: TRBV20-1
size: NA
CDR3: CSASPLIAASNYDYTF

J: TRBJ2-3
V: TRBV28
size: NA
CDR3: CASSTGTSGSRIDTQYF

J: TRBJ2-1
V: TRBV20-1
size: NA
CDR3: CSAPQASGISYNEQFF

J: TRBJ2-1
V: TRBV28
size: many
CDR3: CASSLEEGAVMLDEQFF

J: TRBJ2-3
V: TRBV6-1
size: NA
CDR3: CASSGPSGSRADTQYF

J: TRBJ2-1
V: TRBV7-2
size: many
CDR3: CASSSLVGAGLDNEQFF

J: TRBJ2-7
V: TRBV28
size: NA
CDR3: CASSSLRDREF

J: TRBJ1-4
V: TRBV11-3
size: many
CDR3: CASSFSATNEKLFF